This T cell receptor beta chain comes out of a study of T cell repertoires in ileal Crohn's disease. Findings and limits, study-wide: Compared with non-smokers, active smokers at surgery showed more clonal expansions. High-frequency clones were more common in sorted CD8 than CD4 cells.

Stated time point: proximal margin of the surgical specimen (macroscopically non-inflamed). Eligibility required adulthood, ileal or ileocolonic Crohn's disease and indicated ileocolonic resection. Germline V CDR1 and CDR2: MNHNS, SASEGT. The CDR3 runs 15 residues. J gave up 3 bases and V 7 bases, and 10 bases lay outside the gene matches. The assay was immunoSEQ multiplex PCR, and TCRdb's table has in-frame clones only and misses some. In the table there are 5,000 to 6,000 clones, about 73% of which are singletons. Regarding this clone: Its antigen remains unknown.

The sequence derives from an adult with Crohn's disease. Source material: ileal tissue. The chain couples TRBV6-1 to TRBJ1-1; 8 bases map to TRBD1. This CDR3 is CASIRQGNLDTEAFF. The CDR3 DNA is TGTGCCAGCATTCGACAGGGGAATTTGGACACTGAAGCTTTCTTT.